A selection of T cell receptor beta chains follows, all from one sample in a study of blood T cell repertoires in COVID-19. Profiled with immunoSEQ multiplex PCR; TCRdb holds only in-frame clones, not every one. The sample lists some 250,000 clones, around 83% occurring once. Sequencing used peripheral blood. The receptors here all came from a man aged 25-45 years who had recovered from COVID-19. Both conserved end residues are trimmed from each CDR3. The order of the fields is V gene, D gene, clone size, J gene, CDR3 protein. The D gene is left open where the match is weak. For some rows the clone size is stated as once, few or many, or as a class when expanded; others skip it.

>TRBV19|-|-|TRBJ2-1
ASSISFAGRTFYNEQF
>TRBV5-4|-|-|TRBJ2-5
ASSWDSHARETQY
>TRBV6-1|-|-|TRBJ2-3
ASSELAGATTDTQY
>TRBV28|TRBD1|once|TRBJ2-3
ASSFGQGASSRTDTQY
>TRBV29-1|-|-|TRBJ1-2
SVPRTGDYGYT
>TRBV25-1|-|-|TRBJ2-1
ASPTRGLREQF
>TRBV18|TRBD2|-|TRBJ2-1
ASSPPRTSVTYNEQF
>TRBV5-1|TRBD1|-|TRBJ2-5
ASSLGQGTQETQY
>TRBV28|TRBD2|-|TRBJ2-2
ASSVGLANTGELF
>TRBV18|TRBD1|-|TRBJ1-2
ASSTGGNNYGYT
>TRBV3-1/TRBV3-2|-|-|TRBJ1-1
ASSRQGITDTEAF
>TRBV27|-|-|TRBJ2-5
ASSPEGFPGSQETQY
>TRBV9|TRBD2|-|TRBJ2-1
ASSVAPLAGGGNEQF
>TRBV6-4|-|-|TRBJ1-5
ASNRSRRGDQPQH
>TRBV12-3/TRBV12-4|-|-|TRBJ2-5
ASGFRSQETQY
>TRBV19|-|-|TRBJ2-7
ASSIGAESSYEQY
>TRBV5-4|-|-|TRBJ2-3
ASSLGPQGLRADTQY
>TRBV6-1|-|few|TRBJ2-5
ASSEGRGAFSETQY
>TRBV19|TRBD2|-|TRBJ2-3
ASSPAGGADTQY
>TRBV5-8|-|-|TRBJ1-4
ASSLGVGKLF
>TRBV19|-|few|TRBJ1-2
ASSILGAAIGGGYT
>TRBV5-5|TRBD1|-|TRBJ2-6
ASSLFGRGTSAGANVLT
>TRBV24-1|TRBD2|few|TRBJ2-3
ATSDASGGKDTQY
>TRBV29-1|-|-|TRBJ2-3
SVEDPGGDTQY
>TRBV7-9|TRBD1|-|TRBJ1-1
ASSSGQGRTEAF
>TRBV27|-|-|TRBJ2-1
ASSLGAHNEQF
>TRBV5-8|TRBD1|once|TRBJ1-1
ASSSRTGRGTEAF
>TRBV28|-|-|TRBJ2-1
ASLPRQGDRANEQF
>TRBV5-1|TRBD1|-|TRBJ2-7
ASSLDGQGFEQY
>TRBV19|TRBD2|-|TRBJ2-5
ASKRGASGGQETQY
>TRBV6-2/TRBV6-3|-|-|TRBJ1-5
ASSPPGSGGNQPQH
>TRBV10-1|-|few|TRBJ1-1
ASSESSDSRLNTEAF
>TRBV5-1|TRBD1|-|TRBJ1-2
ASSLEGAAGRTGGLYGYT
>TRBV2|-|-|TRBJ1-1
ASIMVAGNTEAF
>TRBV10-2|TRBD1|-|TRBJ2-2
ASSRQGASTGELF
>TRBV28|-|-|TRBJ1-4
ASSLIRWAGDEKLF
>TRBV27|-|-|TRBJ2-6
ASSLSWRAGANVLT